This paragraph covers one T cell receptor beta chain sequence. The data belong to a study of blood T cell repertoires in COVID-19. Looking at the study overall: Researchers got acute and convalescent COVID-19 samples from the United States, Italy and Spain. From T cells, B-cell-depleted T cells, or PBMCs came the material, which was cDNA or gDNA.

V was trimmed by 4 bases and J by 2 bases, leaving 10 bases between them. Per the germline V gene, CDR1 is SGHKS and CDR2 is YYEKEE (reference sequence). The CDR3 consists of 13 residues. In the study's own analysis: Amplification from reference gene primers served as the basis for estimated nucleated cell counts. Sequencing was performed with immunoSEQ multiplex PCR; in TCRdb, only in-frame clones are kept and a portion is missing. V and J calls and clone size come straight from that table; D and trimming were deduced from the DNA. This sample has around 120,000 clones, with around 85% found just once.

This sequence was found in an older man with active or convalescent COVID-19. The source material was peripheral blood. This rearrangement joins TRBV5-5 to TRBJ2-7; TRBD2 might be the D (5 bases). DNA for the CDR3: TGTGCCAGCAGCCGAGGGAAAACCTACGAGCAGTACTTC. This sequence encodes CASSRGKTYEQYF.